This record covers a single TCR beta chain. TCR beta CDR3 sequences were amplified from RNA transcripts. TCR CDR3 regions were first amplified by RT-PCR with HTBI primers. TCRdb independently ran MiXCR on the multiplex PCR reads; one entry per CDR3 protein. Of 490,000 or so distinct CDR3 sequences in the sample, about 20% are singletons; the top ten hold 49%. This CDR3 contains 14 residues. The V end lost 6 bases, the J end lost 0 bases, and 11 bases lay between the germline ends. The study left out patients who had uncontrolled infection, other autoimmune disease, pregnancy or lactation. The sample originates from a study of T cells in Graves' hyperthyroidism and ophthalmopathy. Study-wide background: At initial diagnosis, before any treatment had begun, peripheral blood was obtained.

The rearrangement uses TRBV12-3 or TRBV12-4 and TRBJ1-1; D unclear. The TCR originated in a woman in her 70s with Graves' ophthalmopathy. Sequenced input: blood. The CDR3 is CASSSGPMNTEAFF. The DNA for the CDR3 is TGTGCCAGCAGCTCAGGACCGATGAACACTGAAGCTTTCTTT.